This T cell receptor (beta chain) originates from a study of glioma-infiltrating T cells. Study background: Samples included WHO grade II oligodendrogliomas or astrocytomas and initial-diagnosis grade IV glioblastomas. Dexamethasone exposure before glioma surgery was limited to six or fewer days.

V was clipped by 3 bases and J by 5 bases, with 17 bases between them. Germline-derived CDR1 and CDR2 are SQVTM and ANQGSEA. CDR3 length: 14 amino acids. Amplification of TCR alpha and beta CDR3 regions from RNA used iRepertoire nested multiplex PCR. Via MiXCR, TCRdb re-called the multiplex PCR reads, giving one row per CDR3 protein. The sample shows 300,000 to 400,000 distinct CDR3 sequences, 41% of them seen only once. This clonotype has just a few counts. The antigen is not known. Whole-study findings and limits: A blood CDR3 motif signature was depleted in highly divergent patients. Only very few CDR3 sequences appeared in both tissue and blood.

The sequenced material came from glioma tissue, nonneoplastic brain tissue, or PBMCs (not recorded which). This clonotype originated in a human donor with low-grade glioma or glioblastoma, undergoing nonglioma brain surgery, or in good health (not recorded which). This chain joins TRBV29-1 and TRBJ2-7; the D is unclear. CDR3 DNA sequence: TGCAGCGTTGATTCCCCGGGCGTTCAGGACGAGCAGTACTTC. Amino acid sequence: CSVDSPGVQDEQYF.